Presented here are 12 T cell receptor beta chains from one specimen sequenced in a study of blood T cell repertoires in COVID-19. Data came from immunoSEQ multiplex PCR; TCRdb stores just in-frame clones and leaves some out. The sample records 400,000 to 550,000 clones, 87% being singletons. The sequencing sample was made of PBMCs or T cells enriched from blood (not recorded which). These receptors all come from a woman in her late teens or twenties with acute COVID-19.

This clone was detected a few times. The V and J genes are TRBV24-1 and TRBJ1-5; no definite D call. With 4 bases removed from V and 11 bases from J, the gap between germline ends came to 17 bases. The V gene's germline CDR1 is KGHDR and CDR2 SFDVKD. The CDR3 length is 14 residues. CDR3 protein: CATSDGILPSAQHF. The CDR3 region has the DNA TGTGCCACCAGTGACGGTATACTACCCTCAGCCCAGCATTTT.

J is TRBJ2-7 and V is TRBV30; no clear D gene. V was clipped by 0 bases and J by 3 bases, with 9 bases between them. Germline lookup yields CDR1 GTSNPN and CDR2 SVGIG (reference sequence). CDR3 length: 13 residues. The CDR3 protein is CAWSVALFYEQYF. The CDR3 DNA reads TGTGCCTGGAGTGTAGCGTTGTTCTACGAGCAGTACTTC.

The count of this clone is one. This sequence joins TRBV7-9 and TRBJ2-3; 8 bases fit TRBD2. Trimming removed 4 bases from V and 1 base from J; junction bases left unmatched: 7. This CDR3 has 16 residues. Looked up from germline, CDR1 is SEHNR and CDR2 is FQNEAQ (reference sequence). The DNA for the CDR3 is TGTGCCAGCAGCTCCCAGAGCGGGGGTGGCACAGATACGCAGTATTTT. Translating gives CASSSQSGGGTDTQYF.

This chain uses TRBV5-6 with TRBJ2-1; no firm D call. Germline CDR1 reads SGHDT; CDR2 reads YYEEEE. Trimming took 0 bases from V and 0 from J, leaving 10 bases between them. The CDR3 length is 16 residues. The CDR3 DNA reads as TGTGCCAGCAGCTTGGGACTTCGGAGCTCCTACAATGAGCAGTTCTTC. Amino acids: CASSLGLRSSYNEQFF. The whole variable domain, filled in from reference TRBV5-6 and TRBJ2-1, reads DAGVTQSPTHLIKTRGQQVTLRCSPKSGHDTVSWYQQALGQGPQFIFQYYEEEERQRGNFPDRFSGHQFPNYSSELNVNALLLGDSALYLCASSLGLRSSYNEQFFGPGTRLTVL.

The chain combines TRBV4-3 with TRBJ2-7; TRBD1 matches at 8 bases. Losses at the gene ends were 1 base for V and 3 bases for J; bases not matched to a gene: 8. Germline CDR1 and CDR2: LGHNA and YSLEER. The CDR3 has 16 residues. The CDR3 protein is CASSQGPGQGGYEQYF. CDR3 bases: TGCGCCAGCAGCCAAGGGCCCGGACAGGGAGGCTACGAGCAGTACTTC.

V usage is TRBV27 and J usage is TRBJ2-3; D is perhaps TRBD2 (7 bases). Trimming removed 6 bases from V and 2 bases from J, with 9 bases in between. The CDR3 has 13 residues. Germline V CDR1 and CDR2: MNHEY, SMNVEV (reference sequence). In DNA, the CDR3 is TGTGCCAGCAGGCGGGGGCCCACAGATACGCAGTATTTT. This gives the protein CASRRGPTDTQYF.

The CDR3: CASSNHGTGGSPLHF. In DNA, the CDR3 is TGTGCCAGCTCCAACCACGGGACAGGCGGTTCACCCCTCCACTTT. The V gene is TRBV18, the J gene TRBJ1-6; 8 bases agree with TRBD1. The CDR3 has 15 amino acids. Germline values: CDR1 KGHSH, CDR2 LQKENI. The V gene end was trimmed by 6 bases and the J gene end by 9 bases; junction bases not matched to a gene: 10.

This chain links TRBV19 with TRBJ2-5, with unresolved D. Germline CDR1 LNHDA, CDR2 SQIVND (reference sequence). This CDR3 is 12 amino acids long. Trimming pared 8 bases from V and 1 base from J, leaving 8 bases between. CDR3 region: CASSRGQETQYF. CDR3 nucleotides: TGTGCCAGTTCCAGAGGCCAAGAGACCCAGTACTTC.

This clone has a handful of counts. The V gene is TRBV21-1, the J gene TRBJ1-6; the D call TRBD1 from the table was never checked on the DNA. TRBV21-1 constitutes a pseudogene. CDR3 length equals 16 residues. The CDR3 bases are TGTGCCAGCAGCAATGGCCAGGGGGCGCGTCAAACACCCCTCCACTTT. This translates into CASSNGQGARQTPLHF.

The J gene is TRBJ1-1, the V gene TRBV21-1; the table's D call, TRBD1, was not checked against the DNA. TRBV21-1 is designated a pseudogene. The CDR3 is made up of 13 amino acids. The CDR3 sequence: CASRTQTGGEAFF. The CDR3 bases are TGTGCCAGCAGGACCCAAACAGGGGGTGAAGCTTTCTTT.

The rearrangement links TRBV5-1 to TRBJ1-1, with D possibly TRBD1 on 5 matching bases. Germline V CDR1 and CDR2: SGHRS, YFSETQ. The V end lost 4 bases, the J end lost 3 bases, and 10 bases lay between the germline ends. CDR3 length: 13 residues. The CDR3 loop is CASSPQGDTEAFF. CDR3 in DNA: TGCGCCAGCAGCCCCCAGGGTGACACTGAAGCTTTCTTT.

The chain recombines TRBV2 with TRBJ1-4; no reliable D call. The ends were cut back, 6 bases at V and 6 bases at J, with 14 bases in the middle. Germline V CDR1 and CDR2: SNHLY, FYNNEI. CDR3 length: 14 amino acids. DNA for the CDR3: TGTGCCAGCAGAGTCAATTACGGGGATGAAAAACTGTTTTTT. Translation: CASRVNYGDEKLFF.